The 28 T cell receptor beta chains reported below all come from one sample, sequenced in a study of cytomegalovirus exposure and HLA in healthy donors. The PCR contained 60 Vbeta and 13 Jbeta primers. Sequenced by immunoSEQ multiplex PCR; TCRdb stores in-frame clones only, minus some. The table lists 150,000 to 200,000 clones, approximately 78% of them singletons, with 2% to 3% in the top ten. Sequencing input: PBMCs. The receptors were gathered from a human donor in good health.

The chain links TRBV6-1 to TRBJ1-2; 7 nucleotides align to TRBD1. J gave up 5 bases and V 7 bases, and 10 bases lay outside the gene matches. Germline V CDR1 and CDR2: MNHNS, SASEGT. The CDR3 is made up of 14 amino acids. This CDR3 is CASIRQGVGYGYTF. In DNA, the CDR3 is TGTGCCAGCATCCGCCAGGGGGTTGGATATGGCTACACCTTC.

The chain links TRBV13 to TRBJ1-2, with 7 bases lining up with TRBD1. This CDR3 is 16 amino acids long. The V segment lost 5 bases and the J segment 0 bases; nucleotides outside the gene matches: 9. The germline gives CDR1 PRHDT, CDR2 FYEKMQ (reference sequence). Here the CDR3 reads CASSGRTGITNYGYTF. The DNA of the CDR3 is TGTGCCAGCAGCGGTAGGACAGGAATAACTAACTATGGCTACACCTTC. Full variable domain (rest looked up from reference TRBV13 and TRBJ1-2): AAGVIQSPRHLIKEKRETATLKCYPIPRHDTVYWYQQGPGQDPQFLISFYEKMQSDKGSIPDRFSAQQFSDYHSELNMSSLELGDSALYFCASSGRTGITNYGYTFGSGTRLTVV.

The chain combines TRBV19 with TRBJ2-7; 10 bases agree with TRBD1. Germline loops: CDR1 LNHDA, CDR2 SQIVND (reference sequence). This CDR3 region has 14 residues. V trimming: 5 bases; J trimming: 2 bases; junction bases outside the gene matches: 3. CDR3 bases: TGTGCCAGTAGTCCCGGGACAGGGGCCTACGAGCAGTACTTC. This encodes CASSPGTGAYEQYF.

The chain has TRBV7-9 and TRBJ2-5, with D perhaps matching TRBD1 (6 bases). V was clipped by 4 bases and J by 5 bases, with 17 bases between them. From germline, CDR1 is SEHNR and CDR2 FQNEAQ (reference sequence). This CDR3 is built from 15 residues. The DNA of the CDR3 is TGTGCCAGCAGCTCAAGCCAGGGGCCGGAGGAGACCCAGTACTTC. The encoded protein is CASSSSQGPEETQYF. Together with reference TRBV7-9 and TRBJ2-5, the CDR3 gives the full variable domain: DTGVSQNPRHKITKRGQNVTFRCDPISEHNRLYWYRQTLGQGPEFLTYFQNEAQLEKSRLLSDRFSAERPKGSFSTLEIQRTEQGDSAMYLCASSSSQGPEETQYFGPGTRLLVL.

This clone was recorded a few times. This chain joins TRBV4-2 and TRBJ2-3; TRBD2 agrees at 7 bases. V lost 4 bases, J lost 4 bases, and 8 bases stayed unmatched. The CDR3 contains 15 residues. CDR1 and CDR2 from the germline V gene are LGHNA and YNFKEQ. This CDR3 reads CASSPSGDGADTQYF. In nucleotides, the CDR3 is TGTGCCAGCAGCCCAAGCGGGGATGGAGCAGATACGCAGTATTTT.

This chain joins TRBV5-6 and TRBJ2-5; weak D call: TRBD1 (7 bases). Near its end, the DNA agrees better with TRBJ2-7, so the J call may be wrong. This CDR3 spans 14 amino acids. The germline CDR1 and CDR2 sequences are SGHDT and YYEEEE. The CDR3: CASSLARQGGEQYF. The CDR3 nucleotides are TGTGCCAGCAGCTTGGCCCGGCAGGGGGGCGAGCAGTACTTC.

This clone was recorded a few times. The chain couples TRBV10-3 to TRBJ1-2, with unresolved D. The CDR3 covers 15 residues. Trimming stripped 4 bases from V and 1 base from J, with 13 bases between. CDR1 and CDR2 from the germline V gene are ENHRY and SYGVKD. CDR3 protein: CAISAGRANNYGYTF. CDR3 coding DNA: TGTGCCATCAGTGCGGGGAGGGCCAATAACTATGGCTACACCTTC.

The rearrangement joins TRBV7-9 to TRBJ1-1, with 10 bases matching TRBD1. Germline CDR1 and CDR2: SEHNR and FQNEAQ (reference sequence). After removal of 1 base from V and 4 bases from J, the junction contained 3 bases not matched to a gene. The CDR3 is 15 residues long. This CDR3 is CASSLGQGARTEAFF. The CDR3 nucleotides read TGTGCCAGCAGCTTAGGACAGGGGGCGCGCACTGAAGCTTTCTTT.

The chain uses TRBV7-6 and TRBJ1-5; D remains unclear. CDR1 and CDR2 (germline): SGHVS, FNYEAQ. This CDR3 is built from 14 residues. V was shortened by 5 bases and J by 5 bases, with 13 bases between the two germline ends. The CDR3 DNA follows: TGTGCCAGCAGCCGCGCCGGGGTCTATCAGCCCCAGCATTTT. This translates into CASSRAGVYQPQHF.

This clone was observed a single time. The chain recombines TRBV6-6 with TRBJ1-1; possible D gene TRBD1, 6 bases. This CDR3 contains 15 residues. CDR1 MNHNY and CDR2 SVGAGI come from the germline V gene (reference sequence). V was cut by 1 base and J by 0 bases, with 9 bases left in between. In nucleotides, the CDR3 is TGTGCCAGCAGTTACTTTACAGGGTTGAACACTGAAGCTTTCTTT. Translation gives CASSYFTGLNTEAFF.

The sample holds a few counts of this clone. V gene TRBV6-5 combines with J gene TRBJ1-2; possibly TRBD1 for D (6 bases). Trimming pared 2 bases from V and 6 bases from J, leaving 16 bases between. Germline CDR1 MNHEY, CDR2 SVGAGI. CDR3 length: 15 residues. The CDR3 DNA is TGTGCCAGCAGTTACGGCTGGGGGCAGTGGGATGGCTACACCTTC. The encoded protein is CASSYGWGQWDGYTF.

The rearrangement links TRBV27 to TRBJ1-1; no clear D gene. The CDR3 totals 14 residues. Germline lookup yields CDR1 MNHEY and CDR2 SMNVEV (reference sequence). The V and J ends lost 2 bases and 1 base respectively, with 8 bases between them. The CDR3 DNA sequence: TGTGCCAGCAGTTTAGAGAGGGCGAACACTGAAGCTTTCTTT. It translates to CASSLERANTEAFF.

The chain has TRBV30 and TRBJ1-6; 7 bases match TRBD1. The CDR3 totals 16 residues. The V and J ends lost 3 bases and 9 bases, in that order; junction bases with no gene match: 14. The germline V gene encodes CDR1 GTSNPN and CDR2 SVGIG (reference sequence). The CDR3 DNA reads as TGTGCCTGGAGCCCCGGGAGGGCGACAGGGAGTTCACCCCTCCACTTT. Translated, it gives CAWSPGRATGSSPLHF. The variable domain in full, completed from reference TRBV30 and TRBJ1-6, reads SQTIHQWPATLVQPVGSPLSLECTVEGTSNPNLYWYRQAAGRGLQLLFYSVGIGQISSEVPQNLSASRPQDRQFILSSKKLLLSDSGFYLCAWSPGRATGSSPLHFGNGTRLTVT.

This rearrangement joins TRBV6-1 to TRBJ1-1; 11 positions match TRBD1. Trimming at V came to 4 bases and at J to 4 bases, leaving 5 bases not matched to a gene. Looked up from germline, CDR1 is MNHNS and CDR2 is SASEGT. This CDR3 is built from 15 residues. The CDR3 nucleotides read TGTGCCAGCAGTGTAGGACAGGGGGCCGGCACTGAAGCTTTCTTT. Residues: CASSVGQGAGTEAFF.

The V call is TRBV9, the J call TRBJ1-6, with 8 positions matching TRBD1. From germline, CDR1 is SGDLS and CDR2 YYNGEE. The CDR3 totals 15 residues. J was trimmed by 5 bases and V by 3 bases; bases with no gene match: 4. The CDR3 DNA is TGTGCCAGCAGCGCCAGACAGGGGCATAATTCACCCCTCCACTTT. Translation gives CASSARQGHNSPLHF.

This clone was picked up one time. CDR3 sequence (DNA): TGTGCCAGCAGCTTTTCGGGAACCGAGCAGTACTTC. Translating it yields CASSFSGTEQYF. This chain connects TRBV11-3 to TRBJ2-5; a possible D gene is TRBD2 (5 bases). Judging by the DNA end, TRBJ2-7 fits better; the J call may be wrong. CDR3 length: 12 residues. The V gene's germline CDR1 is SGHNT and CDR2 YENEEA.

For the CDR3, the DNA is TGTGCCAGCATTGAGGTATCGGGCTCTGGGGCCAACGTCCTGACTTTC. This encodes CASIEVSGSGANVLTF. The V call is TRBV2, the J call TRBJ2-6; the D is unclear. The CDR3 is 16 amino acids. Germline CDR1 is SNHLY and CDR2 is FYNNEI. The ends were cut back, 7 bases at V and 0 bases at J, with 13 bases in the middle.

The chain is built from TRBV27 and TRBJ2-1; D is uncertain. CDR1 is MNHEY and CDR2 is SMNVEV in the germline V gene (reference sequence). V was shortened by 6 bases and J by 0 bases, with 6 bases between the two germline ends. This CDR3 is built from 13 residues. The CDR3 DNA reads as TGTGCCAGCAGGGTTAGCTCCTACAATGAGCAGTTCTTC. As protein: CASRVSSYNEQFF.

In its sample, this clone was seen a few times. The chain combines TRBV5-4 with TRBJ1-3, with a possible D match to TRBD1 (6 bases). The CDR3 runs 14 residues. The germline V and J ends were trimmed by 4 bases and 4 bases, with 12 bases remaining between them. Germline assignment: CDR1 SGHNT and CDR2 YYREEE (reference sequence). The CDR3 nucleotides read TGTGCCAGCAGCCCGGCAGGGGCCGGAAACACCATATATTTT. Protein: CASSPAGAGNTIYF.

V and J are TRBV30 and TRBJ2-2, with 10 bases fitting TRBD1. Unmatched junction bases numbered 5, after V lost 8 bases and J lost 5 bases. The CDR3 totals 13 residues. CDR1 is GTSNPN and CDR2 is SVGIG in the germline V gene (reference sequence). The DNA of the CDR3 is TGTGCCGGTGGACAGGGGGGTACCGGGGAGCTGTTTTTT. Protein sequence: CAGGQGGTGELFF.

V and J are TRBV29-1 and TRBJ2-3; 7 bases align to TRBD2. Per germline, CDR1 SQVTM and CDR2 ANQGSEA. V shed 4 bases and J 5 bases; nucleotides not matched to a gene: 6. This CDR3 comprises 13 residues. The CDR3 protein is CSVAGGNKDTQYF. DNA of the CDR3: TGCAGCGTTGCCGGGGGGAATAAAGATACGCAGTATTTT.

This chain connects TRBV2 to TRBJ1-1, with 7 bases lining up with TRBD1. Per germline, CDR1 SNHLY and CDR2 FYNNEI. Trimming took 2 bases from V and 7 from J; bases not matched to a gene: 4. CDR3 size: 13 residues. The CDR3 nucleotides are TGTGCCAGCAGTGAAACCTACAGGGGTGAAGCTTTCTTT. Translated: CASSETYRGEAFF.

J is TRBJ2-2 and V is TRBV19; 9 bases are a match to TRBD1. The CDR3 loop spans 14 amino acids. CDR1 is LNHDA, CDR2 SQIVND, per germline (reference sequence). V was pared by 8 bases and J by 6 bases, with 7 bases of the junction left unmatched. CDR3 sequence: CASSGTGIAGELFF. In DNA, the CDR3 is TGTGCCAGTTCCGGGACAGGGATCGCCGGGGAGCTGTTTTTT.

With respect to this clone: This specimen includes other DNA sequences encoding the same CDR3. This sequence joins TRBV5-1 and TRBJ2-1; 8 positions agree with TRBD2. Germline CDR1 SGHRS, CDR2 YFSETQ. This CDR3 comprises 14 residues. Trimming at V came to 4 bases and at J to 1 base, leaving 1 base not matched to a gene. The CDR3 region is CASSGGGSYNEQFF. DNA for the CDR3: TGCGCCAGCAGCGGCGGGGGGTCCTACAATGAGCAGTTCTTC.

The rearrangement joins TRBV19 to TRBJ2-1; 8 bases fit TRBD2. V shed 3 bases and J 4 bases; nucleotides not matched to a gene: 8. Germline lookup yields CDR1 LNHDA and CDR2 SQIVND (reference sequence). There are 16 residues in the CDR3. CDR3 in DNA: TGTGCCAGTAGTATTGACCGGGGGGGTGGATACAATGAGCAGTTCTTC. Encoded protein: CASSIDRGGGYNEQFF.

The chain couples TRBV6-5 to TRBJ2-2; 7 bases line up with TRBD2. The CDR3 covers 15 residues. Per the germline V gene, CDR1 is MNHEY and CDR2 is SVGAGI. Trimming at V came to 2 bases and at J to 2 bases, leaving 2 bases not matched to a gene. The CDR3 DNA follows: TGTGCCAGCAGTTACGGCGGGGGTAACACCGGGGAGCTGTTTTTT. This gives the protein CASSYGGGNTGELFF.

This clone appeared a few times. The rearrangement uses TRBV6-5 and TRBJ2-2; 7 bases align to TRBD1. Looked up from germline, CDR1 is MNHEY and CDR2 is SVGAGI. The CDR3 totals 15 residues. Trimming at V came to 5 bases and at J to 3 bases, leaving 6 bases not matched to a gene. The CDR3 spells CASSTGTADTGELFF. CDR3 nucleotides: TGTGCCAGCAGTACCGGGACAGCCGACACCGGGGAGCTGTTTTTT.

V and J are TRBV2 and TRBJ2-7; 8 bases align to TRBD1. Germline CDR1 and CDR2: SNHLY and FYNNEI. The CDR3 runs 15 residues. V shed 6 bases and J 3 bases; nucleotides not matched to a gene: 10. The CDR3 sequence is CASRMDRAVLYEQYF. CDR3 in DNA: TGTGCCAGCAGGATGGACAGGGCAGTCCTCTACGAGCAGTACTTC. The whole variable domain, filled in from reference TRBV2 and TRBJ2-7, reads EPEVTQTPSHQVTQMGQEVILRCVPISNHLYFYWYRQILGQKVEFLVSFYNNEISEKSEIFDDQFSVERPDGSNFTLKIRSTKLEDSAMYFCASRMDRAVLYEQYFGPGTRLTVT.